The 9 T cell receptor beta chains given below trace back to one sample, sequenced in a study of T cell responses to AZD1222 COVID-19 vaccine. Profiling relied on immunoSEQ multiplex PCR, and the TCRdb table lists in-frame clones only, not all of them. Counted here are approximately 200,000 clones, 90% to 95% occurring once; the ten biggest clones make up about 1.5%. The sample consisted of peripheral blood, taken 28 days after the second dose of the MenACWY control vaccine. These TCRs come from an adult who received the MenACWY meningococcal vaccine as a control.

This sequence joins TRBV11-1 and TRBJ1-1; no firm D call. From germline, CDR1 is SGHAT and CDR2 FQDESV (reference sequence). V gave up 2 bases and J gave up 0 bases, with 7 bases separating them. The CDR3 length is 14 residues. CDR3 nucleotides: TGTGCCAGCAGCTTATTCCAAATGAACACTGAAGCTTTCTTT. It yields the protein CASSLFQMNTEAFF.

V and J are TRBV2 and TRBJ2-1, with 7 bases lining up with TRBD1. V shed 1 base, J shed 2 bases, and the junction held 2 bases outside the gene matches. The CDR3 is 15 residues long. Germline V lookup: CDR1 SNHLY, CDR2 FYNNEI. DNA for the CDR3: TGTGCCAGCAGTGAAGGAGGGGGCGCCTACAATGAGCAGTTCTTC. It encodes CASSEGGGAYNEQFF.

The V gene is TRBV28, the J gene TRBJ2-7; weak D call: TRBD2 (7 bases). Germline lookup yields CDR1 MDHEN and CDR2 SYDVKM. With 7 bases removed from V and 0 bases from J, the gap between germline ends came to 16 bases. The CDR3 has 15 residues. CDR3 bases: TGTGCCAGCACCCTGGGGGGGGCGGCCTCCTACGAGCAGTACTTC. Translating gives CASTLGGAASYEQYF.

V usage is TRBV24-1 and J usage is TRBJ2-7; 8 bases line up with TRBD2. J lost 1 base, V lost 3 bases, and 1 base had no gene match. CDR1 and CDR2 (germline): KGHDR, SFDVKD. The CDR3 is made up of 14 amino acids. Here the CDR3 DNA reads TGTGCCACCAGTGATCGGGGGGGTTCCTACGAGCAGTACTTC. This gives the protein CATSDRGGSYEQYF.

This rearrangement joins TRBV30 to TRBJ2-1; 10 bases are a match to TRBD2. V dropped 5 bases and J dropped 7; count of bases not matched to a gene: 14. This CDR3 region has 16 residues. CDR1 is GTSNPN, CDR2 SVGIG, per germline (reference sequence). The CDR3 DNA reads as TGTGCCTGGGGGGCCCTAGCGGGAGAAACAGGAAATGAGCAGTTCTTC. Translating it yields CAWGALAGETGNEQFF.

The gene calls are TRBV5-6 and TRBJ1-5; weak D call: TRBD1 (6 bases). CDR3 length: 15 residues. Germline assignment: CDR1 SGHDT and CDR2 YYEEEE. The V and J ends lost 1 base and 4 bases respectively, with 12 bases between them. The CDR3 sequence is CASSLLDRPNQPQHF. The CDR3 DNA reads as TGTGCCAGCAGCTTGTTAGACAGGCCGAATCAGCCCCAGCATTTT.

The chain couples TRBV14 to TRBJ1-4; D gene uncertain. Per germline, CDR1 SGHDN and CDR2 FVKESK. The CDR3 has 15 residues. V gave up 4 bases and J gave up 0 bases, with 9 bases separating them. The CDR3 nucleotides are TGTGCCAGCAGCCCATCAGGTTCAACTAATGAAAAACTGTTTTTT. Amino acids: CASSPSGSTNEKLFF.

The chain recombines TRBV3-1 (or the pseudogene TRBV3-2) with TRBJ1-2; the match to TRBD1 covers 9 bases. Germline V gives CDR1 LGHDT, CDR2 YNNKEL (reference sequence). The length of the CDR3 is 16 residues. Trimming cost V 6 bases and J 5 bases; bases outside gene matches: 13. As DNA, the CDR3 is TGTGCCAGCAGGAGGGGCGGGACAGGGTTACAGTATGGCTACACCTTC. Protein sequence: CASRRGGTGLQYGYTF.

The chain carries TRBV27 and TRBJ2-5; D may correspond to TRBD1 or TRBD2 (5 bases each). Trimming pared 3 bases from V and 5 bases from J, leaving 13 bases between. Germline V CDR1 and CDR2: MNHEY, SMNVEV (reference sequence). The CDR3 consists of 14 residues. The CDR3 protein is CASSFNGWGETQYF. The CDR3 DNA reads TGTGCCAGCAGTTTTAACGGGTGGGGGGAGACCCAGTACTTC.